These 9 T cell receptor beta chains were sequenced from one sample in a study of vaccination and CD4 T cells after COVID-19. Scientists ran DNA taken from cultured CD4+ T cells through the Oncomine TCR Beta short-read assay for sequencing. TCRdb ran MiXCR on the PCR reads and lists one entry per CDR3 protein. The profile shows 9,500 to 15,000 distinct CDR3 sequences, about 56% of them singletons. Antigen specificity for these receptors is unknown. Noted treatment: roughly nine-day PBMC culture with coronavirus spike peptide pools or control peptides (ViraFEST assay). The sample was CD4+ T cells from blood, cultured in vitro. The source of these receptors is a human donor who had recovered from COVID-19.

This clonotype occurred once. This is likely a read error, given that the CDR3 carries no conserved phenylalanine or tryptophan at its end. The DNA of the CDR3 is TGTGCCAGCAGTTTTGGTACTGGCTACACCCTC. Its translation is CASSFGTGYTL. J is TRBJ1-2 and V is TRBV28; the D is unclear. This CDR3 has 11 amino acids. Trimming took 3 bases from V and 7 from J, leaving 6 bases between them. CDR1 is MDHEN, CDR2 SYDVKM, per germline.

This clonotype was observed a few times. CDR3 in DNA: TGTGCCAGCAGTTTATCGAGGCAGGTAAATGGCTACACCTTC. It encodes CASSLSRQVNGYTF. The chain couples TRBV27 to TRBJ1-2; D is unresolved. The V end was cut by 0 bases, the J end by 6 bases, with 11 bases between. Germline lookup yields CDR1 MNHEY and CDR2 SMNVEV (reference sequence). This CDR3 is built from 14 residues.

J is TRBJ1-2 and V is TRBV5-1; 8 nucleotides agree with TRBD1. Germline values: CDR1 SGHRS, CDR2 YFSETQ. V lost 0 bases to trimming and J lost 6 bases; unmatched junction nucleotides: 4. This CDR3 is 14 amino acids long. CDR3 sequence (DNA): TGCGCCAGCAGCTTGGCTCAGGGGGCTGATGGCTACACCTTC. As protein: CASSLAQGADGYTF.

V is TRBV12-3 or TRBV12-4 and J is TRBJ1-2; D is perhaps TRBD1 (5 bases). The CDR3 has 13 residues. Trimming cost V 5 bases and J 5 bases, with 12 bases left between them. Written as DNA, the CDR3 is TGTGCCAGCAGTGGGCGGGGGTCGTATGGCTACACCTTC. Protein sequence: CASSGRGSYGYTF.

CDR3 region: CASSLESRGDGYTF. The CDR3 nucleotides read TGTGCCAGCAGCTTAGAGTCTAGGGGAGATGGCTACACCTTC. The chain employs TRBV7-9 and TRBJ1-2; D perhaps matches TRBD1 (5 bases). Trimming left V 1 base short and J 6 bases short, with 12 bases between. The CDR3 totals 14 residues. Germline V gene sequence: CDR1 SEHNR, CDR2 FQNEAQ (reference sequence).

The CDR3, as DNA: TGTGCCAGTAGGAAGGGGCAGATTTCTAACTATGGCTACACCTTC. Amino acid sequence: CASRKGQISNYGYTF. The rearrangement uses TRBV6-1 and TRBJ1-2; D is possibly TRBD1 (5 bases). The CDR3 is made up of 15 amino acids. Per germline, CDR1 MNHNS and CDR2 SASEGT. The ends were cut back, 9 bases at V and 0 bases at J, with 17 bases in the middle.

The chain uses TRBV7-9 and TRBJ1-6; D may be TRBD1 (5 bases). V lost 5 bases, J lost 10 bases, and 18 bases lay in between. Germline lookup yields CDR1 SEHNR and CDR2 FQNEAQ (reference sequence). The CDR3 length is 15 residues. The chain's CDR3 is CASSLEVQGASPLHF. The CDR3 DNA is TGTGCCAGCAGCCTAGAGGTCCAGGGAGCCTCACCCCTCCACTTT.

The J gene is TRBJ1-2, the V gene TRBV20-1, with TRBD1 matching 8 bases. Germline CDR1 is DFQATT and CDR2 is SNEGSKA (reference sequence). This CDR3 region has 13 residues. Unmatched junction bases numbered 3, after V lost 0 bases and J lost 6 bases. CDR3 DNA sequence: TGCAGTGCTAGAGATATGACAGGGGATGGCTACACCTTC. Amino acid sequence: CSARDMTGDGYTF.

This chain connects TRBV6-1 to TRBJ2-7, with 7 bases fitting TRBD2. This CDR3 region has 14 residues. CDR1 MNHNS and CDR2 SASEGT come from the germline V gene. Trimming at V came to 5 bases and at J to 1 base, leaving 5 bases not matched to a gene. CDR3 protein: CASSPPGGSYEQYF. CDR3 DNA sequence: TGTGCCAGCAGTCCCCCGGGGGGTTCCTACGAGCAGTACTTC.